Described below is a single T cell receptor beta chain sequence and its context. This record belongs to a study of T cells in Graves' hyperthyroidism and ophthalmopathy. On the study more broadly: It was at initial diagnosis, before any treatment, that peripheral blood was collected.

TCR beta CDR3 sequences were amplified from RNA transcripts. HTBI primers were used for first-round RT-PCR of the TCR CDR3. TCRdb re-called the multiplex PCR reads through MiXCR, storing one row per CDR3 protein. The sample includes hundreds of thousands of distinct CDR3 sequences, 16% seen only once; the top ten take around a sixth. The CDR3 loop spans 18 amino acids. Germline V gene data show CDR1 as LNHDA and CDR2 as SQIVND (reference sequence). V was pared by 1 base and J by 8 bases, with 19 bases of the junction left unmatched. Sequencing used blood. The rearrangement joins TRBV19 to TRBJ1-2; 7 nucleotides agree with TRBD1. The receptor was isolated from a young woman with Graves' hyperthyroidism. The CDR3 DNA is TGTGCCAGTAGTATAGGTTGGACAGGAGTAATGGGAGAGTGGGGCTACACCTTC. Translated: CASSIGWTGVMGEWGYTF. Based on the CDR3 plus reference TRBV19 and TRBJ1-2, the full variable domain is DGGITQSPKYLFRKEGQNVTLSCEQNLNHDAMYWYRQDPGQGLRLIYYSQIVNDFQKGDIAEGYSVSREKKESFPLTVTSAQKNPTAFYLCASSIGWTGVMGEWGYTFGSGTRLTVV.